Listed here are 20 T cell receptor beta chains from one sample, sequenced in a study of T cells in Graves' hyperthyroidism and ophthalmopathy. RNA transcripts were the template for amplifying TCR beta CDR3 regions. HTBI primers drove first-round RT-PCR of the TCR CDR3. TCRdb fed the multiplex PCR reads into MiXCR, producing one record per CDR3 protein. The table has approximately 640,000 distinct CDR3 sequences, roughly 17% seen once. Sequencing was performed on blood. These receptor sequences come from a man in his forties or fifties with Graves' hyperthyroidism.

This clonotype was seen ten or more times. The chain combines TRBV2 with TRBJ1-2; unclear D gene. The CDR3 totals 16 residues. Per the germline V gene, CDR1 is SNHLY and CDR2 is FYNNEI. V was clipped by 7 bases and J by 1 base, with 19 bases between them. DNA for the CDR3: TGTGCCAGCACCTCGGAGCGTGGAGAGCGTAACTATGGCTACACCTTC. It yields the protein CASTSERGERNYGYTF.

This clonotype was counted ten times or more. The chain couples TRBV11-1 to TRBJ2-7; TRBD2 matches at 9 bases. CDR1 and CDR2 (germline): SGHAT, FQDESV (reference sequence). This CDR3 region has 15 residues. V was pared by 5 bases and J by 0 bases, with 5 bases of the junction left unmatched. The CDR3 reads CASSQTSGHSYEQYF. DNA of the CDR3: TGTGCCAGCAGCCAAACTAGCGGGCACTCCTACGAGCAGTACTTC.

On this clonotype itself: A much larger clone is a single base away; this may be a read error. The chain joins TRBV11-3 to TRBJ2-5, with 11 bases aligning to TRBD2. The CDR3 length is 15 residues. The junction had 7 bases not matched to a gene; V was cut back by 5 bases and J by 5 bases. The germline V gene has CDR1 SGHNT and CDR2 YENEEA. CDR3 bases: TGTGCCAGCAGCCAGACTAGCGGGATGGGGGAGACCCAGTACTTC. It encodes CASSQTSGMGETQYF.

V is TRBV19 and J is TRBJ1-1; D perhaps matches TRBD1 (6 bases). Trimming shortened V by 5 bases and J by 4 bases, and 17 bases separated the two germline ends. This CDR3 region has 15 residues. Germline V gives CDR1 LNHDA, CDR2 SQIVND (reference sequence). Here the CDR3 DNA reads TGTGCCAGTAGTGTTCAGACAGGCCCGTTCACTGAAGCTTTCTTT. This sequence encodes CASSVQTGPFTEAFF.

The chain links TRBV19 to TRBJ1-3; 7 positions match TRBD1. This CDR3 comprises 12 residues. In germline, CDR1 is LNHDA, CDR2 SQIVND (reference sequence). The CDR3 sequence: CVGRGDGNTIYF. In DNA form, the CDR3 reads TGTGTCGGCAGGGGGGATGGAAACACCATATATTTT.

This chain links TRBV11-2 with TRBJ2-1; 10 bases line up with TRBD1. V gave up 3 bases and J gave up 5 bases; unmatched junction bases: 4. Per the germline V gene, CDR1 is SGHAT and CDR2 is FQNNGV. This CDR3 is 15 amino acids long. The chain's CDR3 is CASSLPGTGDNEQFF. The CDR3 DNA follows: TGTGCCAGCAGCTTGCCCGGGACAGGGGACAATGAGCAGTTCTTC.

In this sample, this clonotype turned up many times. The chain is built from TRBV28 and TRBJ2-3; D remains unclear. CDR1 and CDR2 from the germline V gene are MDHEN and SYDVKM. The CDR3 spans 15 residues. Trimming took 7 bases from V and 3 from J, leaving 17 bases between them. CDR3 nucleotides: TGTGCCAGCACCCAAGGAGTATTAGGAACAGATACGCAGTATTTT. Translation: CASTQGVLGTDTQYF.

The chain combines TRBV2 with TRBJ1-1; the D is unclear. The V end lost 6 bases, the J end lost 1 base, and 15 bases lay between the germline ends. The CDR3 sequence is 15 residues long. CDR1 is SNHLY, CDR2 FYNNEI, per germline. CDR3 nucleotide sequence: TGTGCCAGCAGAGATGACCTCCTCGAGAACACTGAAGCTTTCTTT. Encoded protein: CASRDDLLENTEAFF. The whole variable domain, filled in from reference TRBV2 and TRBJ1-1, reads EPEVTQTPSHQVTQMGQEVILRCVPISNHLYFYWYRQILGQKVEFLVSFYNNEISEKSEIFDDQFSVERPDGSNFTLKIRSTKLEDSAMYFCASRDDLLENTEAFFGQGTRLTVV.

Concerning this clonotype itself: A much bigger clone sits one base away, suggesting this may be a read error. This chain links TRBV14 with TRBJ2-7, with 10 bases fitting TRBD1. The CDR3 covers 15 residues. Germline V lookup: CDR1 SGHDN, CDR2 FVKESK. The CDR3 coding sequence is TGTGCCAGCAACCAAGATTGGGACAGGGGACACGAGCAGTACTTC. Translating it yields CASNQDWDRGHEQYF. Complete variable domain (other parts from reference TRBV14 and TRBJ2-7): EAGVTQFPSHSVIEKGQTVTLRCDPISGHDNLYWYRRVMGKEIKFLLHFVKESKQDESGMPNNRFLAERTGGTYSTLKVQPAELEDSGVYFCASNQDWDRGHEQYFGPGTRLTVT.

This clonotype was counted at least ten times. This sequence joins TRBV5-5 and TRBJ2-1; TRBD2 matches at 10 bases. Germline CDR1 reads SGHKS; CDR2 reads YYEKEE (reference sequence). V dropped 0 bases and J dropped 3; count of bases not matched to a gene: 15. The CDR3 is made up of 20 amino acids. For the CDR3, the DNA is TGTGCCAGCAGCTTGGTACGACGGACCAGTACTAGCGGGAACTACAATGAGCAGTTCTTC. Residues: CASSLVRRTSTSGNYNEQFF.

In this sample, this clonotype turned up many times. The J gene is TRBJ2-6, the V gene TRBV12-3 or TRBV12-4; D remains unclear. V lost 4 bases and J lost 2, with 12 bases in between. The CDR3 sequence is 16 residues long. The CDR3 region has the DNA TGTGCCAGCAGTTCTTTGCTGCGGACTGGGGCCAACGTCCTGACTTTC. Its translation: CASSSLLRTGANVLTF.

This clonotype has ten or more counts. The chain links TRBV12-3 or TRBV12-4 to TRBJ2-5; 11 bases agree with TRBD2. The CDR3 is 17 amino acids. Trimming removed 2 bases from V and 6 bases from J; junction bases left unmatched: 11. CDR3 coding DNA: TGTGCCAGCAGTTTACGTAGCGGGAGGGCTTTTACCCAGACCCAGTACTTC. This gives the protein CASSLRSGRAFTQTQYF.

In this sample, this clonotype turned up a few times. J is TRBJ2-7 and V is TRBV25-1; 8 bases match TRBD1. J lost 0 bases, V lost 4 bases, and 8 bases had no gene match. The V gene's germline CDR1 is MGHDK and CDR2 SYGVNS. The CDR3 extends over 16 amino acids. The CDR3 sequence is CASSVLDRASSYEQYF. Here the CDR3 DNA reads TGTGCCAGCAGTGTCCTGGACAGGGCTTCCTCCTACGAGCAGTACTTC.

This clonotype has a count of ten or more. CDR3 coding DNA: TGCAGCGTTGTATTCGGGGGGCGCGGGGGCTACACCTTC. Residues: CSVVFGGRGGYTF. V usage is TRBV29-1 and J usage is TRBJ1-2; D is perhaps TRBD1 (6 bases). CDR3 size: 13 residues. With 4 bases removed from V and 8 bases from J, the gap between germline ends came to 17 bases. CDR1 is SQVTM, CDR2 ANQGSEA, per germline.

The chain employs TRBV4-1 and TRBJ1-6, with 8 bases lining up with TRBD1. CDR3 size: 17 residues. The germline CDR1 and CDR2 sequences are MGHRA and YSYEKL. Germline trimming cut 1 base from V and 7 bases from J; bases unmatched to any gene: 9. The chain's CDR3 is CASSQVGQGARNSPLHF. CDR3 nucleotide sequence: TGCGCCAGCAGCCAAGTCGGGCAGGGGGCGAGGAATTCACCCCTCCACTTT.

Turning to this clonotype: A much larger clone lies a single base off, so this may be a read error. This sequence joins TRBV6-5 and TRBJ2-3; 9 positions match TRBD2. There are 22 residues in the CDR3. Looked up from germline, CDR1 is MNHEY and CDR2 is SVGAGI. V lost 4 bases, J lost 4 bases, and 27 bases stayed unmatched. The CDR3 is CASSSTSPGGIAGEKKPDTQYF. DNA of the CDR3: TGTGCCAGCAGTTCTACATCTCCGGGGGGGATAGCGGGAGAGAAAAAGCCAGATACGCAGTATTTT.

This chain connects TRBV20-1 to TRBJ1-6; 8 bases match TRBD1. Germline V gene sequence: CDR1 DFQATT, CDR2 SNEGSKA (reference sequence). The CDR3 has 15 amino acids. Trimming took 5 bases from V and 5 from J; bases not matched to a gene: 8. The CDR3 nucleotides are TGCAGTGCTCTCTCCCAGGGGGCCAATAATTCACCCCTCCACTTT. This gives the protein CSALSQGANNSPLHF.

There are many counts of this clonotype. This CDR3 reads CASTDNRLEQYF. The CDR3 DNA sequence: TGTGCCAGCACCGACAACCGCCTCGAGCAGTACTTC. The chain uses TRBV6-2 or TRBV6-3 and TRBJ2-7; D is undetermined. The CDR3 sequence is 12 residues long. CDR1 is MNHEY, CDR2 SVGEGT, per germline. The germline V and J ends were trimmed by 7 bases and 6 bases, with 13 bases remaining between them.

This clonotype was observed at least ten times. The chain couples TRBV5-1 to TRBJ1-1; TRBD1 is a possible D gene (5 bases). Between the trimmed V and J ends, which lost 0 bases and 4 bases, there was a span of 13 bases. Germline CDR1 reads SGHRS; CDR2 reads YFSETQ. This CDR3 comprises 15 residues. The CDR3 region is CASSLENLGGTEAFF. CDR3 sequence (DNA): TGCGCCAGCAGCTTGGAGAATTTGGGGGGCACTGAAGCTTTCTTT.

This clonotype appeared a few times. The CDR3 nucleotides are TGCAGTGCGAAGACAGAAAGTTTTTATGGCTACACCTTC. Its protein product is CSAKTESFYGYTF. The chain joins TRBV20-1 to TRBJ1-2; maybe TRBD1 (5 bases). V shed 6 bases and J shed 5 bases, with 16 bases lying between them. CDR3 size: 13 residues. Per the germline V gene, CDR1 is DFQATT and CDR2 is SNEGSKA (reference sequence).